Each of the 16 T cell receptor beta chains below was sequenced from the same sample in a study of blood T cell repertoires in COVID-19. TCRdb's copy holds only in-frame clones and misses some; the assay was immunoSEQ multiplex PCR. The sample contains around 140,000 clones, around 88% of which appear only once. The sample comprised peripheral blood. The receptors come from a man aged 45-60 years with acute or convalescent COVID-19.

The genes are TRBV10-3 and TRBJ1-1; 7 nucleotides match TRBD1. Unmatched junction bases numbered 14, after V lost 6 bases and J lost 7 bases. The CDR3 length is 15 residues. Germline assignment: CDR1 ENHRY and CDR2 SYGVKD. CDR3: CAISAHTGELVEAFF. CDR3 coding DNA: TGTGCCATCAGCGCGCACACAGGGGAACTCGTTGAAGCTTTCTTT.

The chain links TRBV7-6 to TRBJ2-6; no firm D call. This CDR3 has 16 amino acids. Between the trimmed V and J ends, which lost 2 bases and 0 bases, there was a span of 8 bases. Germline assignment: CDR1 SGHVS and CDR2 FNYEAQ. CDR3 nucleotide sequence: TGTGCCAGCAGCTTATCCATCAACTCTGGGGCCAACGTCCTGACTTTC. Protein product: CASSLSINSGANVLTF. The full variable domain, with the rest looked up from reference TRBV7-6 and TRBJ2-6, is GAGVSQSPRYKVTKRGQDVALRCDPISGHVSLYWYRQALGQGPEFLTYFNYEAQQDKSGLPNDRFSAERPEGSISTLTIQRTEQRDSAMYRCASSLSINSGANVLTFGAGSRLTVL.

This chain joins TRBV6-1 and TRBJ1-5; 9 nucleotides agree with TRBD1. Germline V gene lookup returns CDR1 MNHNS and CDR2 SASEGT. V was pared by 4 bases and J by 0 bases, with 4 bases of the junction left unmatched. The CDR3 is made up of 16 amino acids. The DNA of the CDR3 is TGTGCCAGCAGTGGACAGGGGGATTTTAGCAATCAGCCCCAGCATTTT. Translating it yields CASSGQGDFSNQPQHF.

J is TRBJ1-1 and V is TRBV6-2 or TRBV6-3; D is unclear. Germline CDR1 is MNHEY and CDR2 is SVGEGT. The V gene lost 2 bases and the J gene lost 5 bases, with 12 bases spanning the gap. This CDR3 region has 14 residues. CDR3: CASSYQPGGTEAFF. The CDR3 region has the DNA TGTGCCAGCAGTTACCAACCGGGAGGGACTGAAGCTTTCTTT.

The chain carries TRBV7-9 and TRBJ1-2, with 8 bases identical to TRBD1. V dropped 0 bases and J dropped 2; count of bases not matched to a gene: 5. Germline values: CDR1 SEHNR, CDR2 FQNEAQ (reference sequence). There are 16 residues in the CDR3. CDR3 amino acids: CASSLAVQGANYGYTF. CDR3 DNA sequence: TGTGCCAGCAGCTTAGCGGTGCAGGGGGCCAACTATGGCTACACCTTC.

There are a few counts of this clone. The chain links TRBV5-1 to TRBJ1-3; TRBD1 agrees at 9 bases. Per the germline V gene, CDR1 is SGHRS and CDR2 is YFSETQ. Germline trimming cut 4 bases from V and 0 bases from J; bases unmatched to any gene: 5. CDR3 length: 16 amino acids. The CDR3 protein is CASSSMTGGSGNTIYF. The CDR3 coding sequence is TGCGCCAGCAGCAGTATGACAGGGGGCTCTGGAAACACCATATATTTT.

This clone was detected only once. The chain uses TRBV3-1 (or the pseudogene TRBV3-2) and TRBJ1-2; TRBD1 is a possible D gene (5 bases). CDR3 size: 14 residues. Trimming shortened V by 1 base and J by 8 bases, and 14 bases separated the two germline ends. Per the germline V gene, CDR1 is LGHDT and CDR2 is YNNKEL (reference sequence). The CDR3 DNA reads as TGTGCCAGCAGCCAAGCGGGGGGGGGTACGGGCTACACCTTC. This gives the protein CASSQAGGGTGYTF.

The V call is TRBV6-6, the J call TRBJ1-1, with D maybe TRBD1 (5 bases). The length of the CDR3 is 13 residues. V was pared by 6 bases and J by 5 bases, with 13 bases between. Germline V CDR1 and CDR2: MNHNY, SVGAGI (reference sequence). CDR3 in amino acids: CASSPGSVTEAFF. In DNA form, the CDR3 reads TGTGCCAGCAGCCCAGGGTCTGTAACTGAAGCTTTCTTT.

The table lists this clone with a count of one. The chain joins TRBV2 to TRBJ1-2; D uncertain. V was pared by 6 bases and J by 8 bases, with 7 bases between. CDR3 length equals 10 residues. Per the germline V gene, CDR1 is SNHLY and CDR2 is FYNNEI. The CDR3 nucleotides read TGTGCCAGCAGAGTGAGCGGCTACACCTTC. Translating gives CASRVSGYTF.

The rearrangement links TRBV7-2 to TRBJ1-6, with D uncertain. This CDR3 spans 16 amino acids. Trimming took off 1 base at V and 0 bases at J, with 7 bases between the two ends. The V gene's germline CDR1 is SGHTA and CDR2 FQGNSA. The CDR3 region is CASSLEPSSYNSPLHF. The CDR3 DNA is TGTGCCAGCAGCTTAGAACCGAGCTCCTATAATTCACCCCTCCACTTT. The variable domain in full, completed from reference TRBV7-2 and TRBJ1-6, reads GAGVSQSPSNKVTEKGKDVELRCDPISGHTALYWYRQSLGQGLEFLIYFQGNSAPDKSGLPSDRFSAERTGGSVSTLTIQRTQQEDSAVYLCASSLEPSSYNSPLHFGNGTRLTVT.

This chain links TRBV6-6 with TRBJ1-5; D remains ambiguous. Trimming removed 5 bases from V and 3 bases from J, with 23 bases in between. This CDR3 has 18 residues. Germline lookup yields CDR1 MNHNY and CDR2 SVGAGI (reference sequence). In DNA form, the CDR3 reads TGTGCCAGCAGTCCCGGCGCTACGTGGGGAGGGTTCAATCAGCCCCAGCATTTT. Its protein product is CASSPGATWGGFNQPQHF.

The CDR3 region is CASSKQGARTNEKLFF. The CDR3 region has the DNA TGTGCCAGTAGTAAACAGGGGGCTCGGACTAATGAAAAACTGTTTTTT. The chain links TRBV7-8 to TRBJ1-4, with 9 positions matching TRBD1. The germline V gene encodes CDR1 SGHVS and CDR2 FQNEAQ. The V gene end was trimmed by 9 bases and the J gene end by 2 bases; junction bases not matched to a gene: 10. This CDR3 comprises 16 residues.

The CDR3 DNA sequence: TGTGCCAGCAGTGAAGTTGGGTTGGGCGCCACTGAAGCTTTCTTT. It is translated as CASSEVGLGATEAFF. This chain links TRBV6-1 with TRBJ1-1; the D is unclear. Germline CDR1 MNHNS, CDR2 SASEGT. Trimming removed 1 base at V and 4 bases at J, with 13 bases between. This CDR3 is built from 15 residues.

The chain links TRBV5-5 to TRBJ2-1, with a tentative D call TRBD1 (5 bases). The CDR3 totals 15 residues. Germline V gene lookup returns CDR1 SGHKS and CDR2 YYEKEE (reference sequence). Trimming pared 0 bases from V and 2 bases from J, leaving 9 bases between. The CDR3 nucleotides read TGTGCCAGCAGCTTGGGCCCAGGGACCTACAATGAGCAGTTCTTC. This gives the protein CASSLGPGTYNEQFF.

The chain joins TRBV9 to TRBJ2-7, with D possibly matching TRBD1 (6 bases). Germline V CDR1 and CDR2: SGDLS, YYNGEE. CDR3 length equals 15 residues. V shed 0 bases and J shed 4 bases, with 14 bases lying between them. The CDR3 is CASSVEPGALYEQYF. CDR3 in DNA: TGTGCCAGCAGCGTAGAGCCAGGGGCATTATACGAGCAGTACTTC.

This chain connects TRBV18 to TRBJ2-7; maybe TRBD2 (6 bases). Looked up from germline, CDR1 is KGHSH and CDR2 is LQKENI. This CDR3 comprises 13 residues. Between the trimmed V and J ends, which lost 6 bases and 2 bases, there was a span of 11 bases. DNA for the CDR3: TGTGCCAGCTCGGAGGGGTCGACCTACGAGCAGTACTTC. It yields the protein CASSEGSTYEQYF.